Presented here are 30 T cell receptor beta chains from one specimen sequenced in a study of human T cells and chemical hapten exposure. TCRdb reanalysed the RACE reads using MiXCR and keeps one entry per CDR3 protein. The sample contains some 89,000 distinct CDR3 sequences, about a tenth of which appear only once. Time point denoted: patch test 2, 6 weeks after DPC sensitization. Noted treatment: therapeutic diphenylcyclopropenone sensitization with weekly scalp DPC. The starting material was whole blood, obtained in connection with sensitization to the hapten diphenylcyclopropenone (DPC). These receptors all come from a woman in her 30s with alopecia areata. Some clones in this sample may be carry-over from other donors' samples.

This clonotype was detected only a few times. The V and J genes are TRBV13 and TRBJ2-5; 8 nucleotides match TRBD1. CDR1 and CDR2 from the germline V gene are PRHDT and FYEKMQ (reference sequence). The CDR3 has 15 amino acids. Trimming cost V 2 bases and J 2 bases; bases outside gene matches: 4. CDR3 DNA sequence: TGTGCCAGCAGCTTACCAGGGGGCACTCAAGAGACCCAGTACTTC. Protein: CASSLPGGTQETQYF.

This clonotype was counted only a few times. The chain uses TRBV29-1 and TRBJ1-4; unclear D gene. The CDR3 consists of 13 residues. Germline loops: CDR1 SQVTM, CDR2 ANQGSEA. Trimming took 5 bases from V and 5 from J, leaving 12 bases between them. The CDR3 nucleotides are TGCAGCGTTTCTGGCTCGTCAAATGAAAAACTGTTTTTT. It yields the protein CSVSGSSNEKLFF.

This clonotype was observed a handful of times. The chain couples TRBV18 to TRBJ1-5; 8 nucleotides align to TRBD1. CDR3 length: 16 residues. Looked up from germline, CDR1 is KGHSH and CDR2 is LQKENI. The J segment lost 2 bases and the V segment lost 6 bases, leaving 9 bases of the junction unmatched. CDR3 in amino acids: CASSGQGGRGNQPQHF. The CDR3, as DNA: TGTGCCAGCTCCGGACAGGGCGGGAGAGGCAATCAGCCCCAGCATTTT.

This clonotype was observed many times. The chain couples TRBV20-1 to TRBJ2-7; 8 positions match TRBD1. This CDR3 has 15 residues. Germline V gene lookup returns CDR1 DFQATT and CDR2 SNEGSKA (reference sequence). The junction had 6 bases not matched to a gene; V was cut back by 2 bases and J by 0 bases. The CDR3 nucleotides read TGCAGTGCTAGATCCGGGACAGGATACTCCTACGAGCAGTACTTC. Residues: CSARSGTGYSYEQYF.

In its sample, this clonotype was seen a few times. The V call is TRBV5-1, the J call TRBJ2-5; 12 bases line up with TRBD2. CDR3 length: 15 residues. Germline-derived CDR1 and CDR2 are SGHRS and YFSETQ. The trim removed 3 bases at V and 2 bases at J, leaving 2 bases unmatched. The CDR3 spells CASSSGLAGQETQYF. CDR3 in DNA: TGCGCCAGCAGCTCGGGACTAGCGGGTCAAGAGACCCAGTACTTC.

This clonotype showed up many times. CDR3 in DNA: TGTGCCAGCAGCACCCGAGGTAGAGGGAGCTCCTACAATGAGCAGTTCTTC. Its translation is CASSTRGRGSSYNEQFF. V and J are TRBV7-6 and TRBJ2-1, with a tentative D call TRBD2 (5 bases). Germline V CDR1 and CDR2: SGHVS, FNYEAQ. The V gene lost 5 bases and the J gene lost 0 bases, with 17 bases spanning the gap. This CDR3 region has 17 residues.

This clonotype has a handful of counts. Here the CDR3 DNA reads TGCAGTGCCACCAGGACAGGGGATCCCTATGGCTACACCTTC. Its translation is CSATRTGDPYGYTF. V is TRBV20-1 and J is TRBJ1-2; 9 bases match TRBD1. Germline trimming cut 6 bases from V and 4 bases from J; bases unmatched to any gene: 9. Germline lookup yields CDR1 DFQATT and CDR2 SNEGSKA (reference sequence). The CDR3 runs 14 residues.

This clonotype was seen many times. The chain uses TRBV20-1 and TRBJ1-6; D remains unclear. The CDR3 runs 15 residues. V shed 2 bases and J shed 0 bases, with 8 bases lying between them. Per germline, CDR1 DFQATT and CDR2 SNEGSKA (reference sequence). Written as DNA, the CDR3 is TGCAGTGCTAGATATTCAGGCTCCTATAATTCACCCCTCCACTTT. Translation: CSARYSGSYNSPLHF.

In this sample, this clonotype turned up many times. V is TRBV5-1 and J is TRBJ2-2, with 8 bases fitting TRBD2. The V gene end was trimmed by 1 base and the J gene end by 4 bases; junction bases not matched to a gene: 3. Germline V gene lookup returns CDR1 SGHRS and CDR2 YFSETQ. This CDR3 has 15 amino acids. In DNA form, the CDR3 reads TGCGCCAGCAGCTTGAGCGGGAGATCCACCGGGGAGCTGTTTTTT. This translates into CASSLSGRSTGELFF.

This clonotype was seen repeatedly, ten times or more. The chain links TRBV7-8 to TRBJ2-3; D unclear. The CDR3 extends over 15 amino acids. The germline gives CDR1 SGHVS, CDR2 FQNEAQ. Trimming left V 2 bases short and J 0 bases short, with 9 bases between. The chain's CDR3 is CASSLSRASTDTQYF. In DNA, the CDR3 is TGTGCCAGCAGCTTAAGCCGGGCGAGCACAGATACGCAGTATTTT.

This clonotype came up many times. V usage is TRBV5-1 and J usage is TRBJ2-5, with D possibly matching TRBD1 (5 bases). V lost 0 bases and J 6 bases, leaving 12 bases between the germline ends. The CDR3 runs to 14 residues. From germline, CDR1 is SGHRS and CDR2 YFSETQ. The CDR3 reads CASSLVQGEQTQYF. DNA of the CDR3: TGCGCCAGCAGCTTGGTTCAGGGCGAACAGACCCAGTACTTC.

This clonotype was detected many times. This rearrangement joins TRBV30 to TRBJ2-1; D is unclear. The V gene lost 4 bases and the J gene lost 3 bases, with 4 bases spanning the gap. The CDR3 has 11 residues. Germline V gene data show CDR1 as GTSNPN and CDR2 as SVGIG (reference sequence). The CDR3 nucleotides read TGTGCCTGGATATACTACAATGAGCAGTTCTTC. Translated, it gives CAWIYYNEQFF. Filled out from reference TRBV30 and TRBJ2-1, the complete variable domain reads SQTIHQWPATLVQPVGSPLSLECTVEGTSNPNLYWYRQAAGRGLQLLFYSVGIGQISSEVPQNLSASRPQDRQFILSSKKLLLSDSGFYLCAWIYYNEQFFGPGTRLTVL.

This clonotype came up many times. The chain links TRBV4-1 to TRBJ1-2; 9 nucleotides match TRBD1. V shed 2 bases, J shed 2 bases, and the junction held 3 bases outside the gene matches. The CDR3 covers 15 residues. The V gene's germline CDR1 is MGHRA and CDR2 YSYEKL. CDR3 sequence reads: CASSQTTGGNYGYTF. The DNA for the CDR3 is TGCGCCAGCAGCCAAACCACAGGGGGCAACTATGGCTACACCTTC.

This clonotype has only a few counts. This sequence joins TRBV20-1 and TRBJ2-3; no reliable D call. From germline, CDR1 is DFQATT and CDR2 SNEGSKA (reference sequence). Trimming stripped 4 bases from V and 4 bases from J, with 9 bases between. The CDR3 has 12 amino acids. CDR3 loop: CSATIPPDTQYF. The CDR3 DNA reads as TGCAGTGCTACGATCCCCCCAGATACGCAGTATTTT.

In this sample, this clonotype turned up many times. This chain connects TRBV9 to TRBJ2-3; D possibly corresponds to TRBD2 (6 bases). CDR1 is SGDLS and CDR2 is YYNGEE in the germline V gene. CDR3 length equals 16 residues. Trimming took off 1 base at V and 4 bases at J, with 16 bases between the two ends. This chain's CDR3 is CASSVPPTSSADTQYF. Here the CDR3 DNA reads TGTGCCAGCAGCGTACCCCCGACTAGTTCGGCAGATACGCAGTATTTT.

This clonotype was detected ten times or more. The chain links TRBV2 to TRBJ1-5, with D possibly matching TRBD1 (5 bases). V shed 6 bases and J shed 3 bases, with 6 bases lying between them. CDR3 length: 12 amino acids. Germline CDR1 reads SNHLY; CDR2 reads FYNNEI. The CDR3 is CASRGDNQPQHF. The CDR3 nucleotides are TGTGCCAGCAGGGGGGACAATCAGCCCCAGCATTTT.

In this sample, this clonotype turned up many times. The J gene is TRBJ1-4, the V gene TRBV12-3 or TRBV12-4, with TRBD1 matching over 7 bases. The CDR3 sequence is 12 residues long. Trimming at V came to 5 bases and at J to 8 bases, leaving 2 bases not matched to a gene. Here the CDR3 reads CASSDRVEKLFF. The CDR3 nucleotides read TGTGCCAGCAGTGACAGGGTCGAAAAACTGTTTTTT.

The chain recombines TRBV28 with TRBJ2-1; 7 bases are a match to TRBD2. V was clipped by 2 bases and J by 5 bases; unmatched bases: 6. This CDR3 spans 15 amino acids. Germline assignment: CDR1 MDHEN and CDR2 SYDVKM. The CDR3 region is CASSLPASGHNEQFF. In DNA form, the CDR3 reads TGTGCCAGCAGTTTACCGGCTAGCGGACACAATGAGCAGTTCTTC.

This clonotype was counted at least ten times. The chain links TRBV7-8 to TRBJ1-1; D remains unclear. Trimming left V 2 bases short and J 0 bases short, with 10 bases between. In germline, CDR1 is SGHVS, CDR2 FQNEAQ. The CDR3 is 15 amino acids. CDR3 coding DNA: TGTGCCAGCAGCTTAAGTAGGGCGATGAACACTGAAGCTTTCTTT. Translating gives CASSLSRAMNTEAFF.

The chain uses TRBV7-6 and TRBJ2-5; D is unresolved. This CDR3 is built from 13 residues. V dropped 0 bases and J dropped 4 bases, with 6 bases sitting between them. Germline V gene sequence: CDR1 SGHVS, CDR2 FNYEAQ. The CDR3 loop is CASSLAASETQYF. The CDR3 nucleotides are TGTGCCAGCAGCTTAGCGGCTTCAGAGACCCAGTACTTC.

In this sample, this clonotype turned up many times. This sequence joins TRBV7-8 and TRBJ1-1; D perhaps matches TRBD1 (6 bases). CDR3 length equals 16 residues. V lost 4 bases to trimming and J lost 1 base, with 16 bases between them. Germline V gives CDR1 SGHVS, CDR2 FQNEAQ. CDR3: CASSWGPARENTEAFF. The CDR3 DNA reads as TGTGCCAGCAGCTGGGGGCCCGCCAGGGAGAACACTGAAGCTTTCTTT.

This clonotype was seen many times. The CDR3 DNA reads as TGTGCCAGCAGTCCCTCTAGCGGGGGTAAAGAGACCCAGTACTTC. It is translated as CASSPSSGGKETQYF. The chain links TRBV28 to TRBJ2-5; 10 bases map to TRBD2. After removal of 5 bases from V and 3 bases from J, the junction contained 6 bases not matched to a gene. Germline V CDR1 and CDR2: MDHEN, SYDVKM. The CDR3 extends over 15 amino acids.

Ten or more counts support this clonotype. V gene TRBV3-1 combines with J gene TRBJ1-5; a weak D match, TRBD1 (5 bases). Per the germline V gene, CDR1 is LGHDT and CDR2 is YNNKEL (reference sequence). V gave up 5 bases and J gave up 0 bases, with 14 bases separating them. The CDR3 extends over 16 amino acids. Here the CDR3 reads CASSYRQPHSNQPQHF. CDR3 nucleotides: TGTGCCAGCAGCTATCGACAGCCTCATAGCAATCAGCCCCAGCATTTT. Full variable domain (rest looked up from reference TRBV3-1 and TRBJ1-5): DTAVSQTPKYLVTQMGNDKSIKCEQNLGHDTMYWYKQDSKKFLKIMFSYNNKELIINETVPNRFSPKSPDKAHLNLHINSLELGDSAVYFCASSYRQPHSNQPQHFGDGTRLSIL.

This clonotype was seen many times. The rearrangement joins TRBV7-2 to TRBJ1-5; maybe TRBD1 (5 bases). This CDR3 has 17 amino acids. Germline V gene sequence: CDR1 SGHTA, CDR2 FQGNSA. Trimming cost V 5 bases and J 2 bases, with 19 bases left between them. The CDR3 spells CASSVGTSFQGNQPQHF. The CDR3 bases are TGTGCCAGCAGCGTCGGGACGAGCTTCCAAGGCAATCAGCCCCAGCATTTT.

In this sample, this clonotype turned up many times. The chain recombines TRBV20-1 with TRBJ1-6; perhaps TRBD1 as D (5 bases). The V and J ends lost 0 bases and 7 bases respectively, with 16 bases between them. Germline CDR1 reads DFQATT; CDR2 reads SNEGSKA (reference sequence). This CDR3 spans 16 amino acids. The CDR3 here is CSARDLAGTGNSPLHF. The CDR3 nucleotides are TGCAGTGCTAGAGATTTGGCCGGGACCGGGAATTCACCCCTCCACTTT.

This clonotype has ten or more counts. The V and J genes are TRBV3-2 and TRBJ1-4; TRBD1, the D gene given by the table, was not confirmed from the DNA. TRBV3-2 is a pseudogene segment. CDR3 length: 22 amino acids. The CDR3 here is CASSPLGPVFIDPLTTNEKLFF. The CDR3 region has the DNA TGTGCCAGCAGCCCCTTGGGACCGGTGTTTATAGATCCCCTCACAACTAATGAAAAACTGTTTTTT.

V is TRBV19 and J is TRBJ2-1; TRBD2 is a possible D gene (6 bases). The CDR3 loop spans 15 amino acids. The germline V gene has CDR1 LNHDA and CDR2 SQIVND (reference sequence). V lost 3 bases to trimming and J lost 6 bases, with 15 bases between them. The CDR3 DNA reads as TGTGCCAGTAGTATCGCGGGGACTGGTTCCAATGAGCAGTTCTTC. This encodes CASSIAGTGSNEQFF.

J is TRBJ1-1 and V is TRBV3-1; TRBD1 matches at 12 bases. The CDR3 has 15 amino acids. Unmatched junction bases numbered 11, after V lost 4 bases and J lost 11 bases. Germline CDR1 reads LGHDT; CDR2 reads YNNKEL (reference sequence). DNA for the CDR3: TGTGCCAGCAGCCCCTGGCCGGGACAGGGGGCGCTTGCTTTCTTT. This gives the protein CASSPWPGQGALAFF.

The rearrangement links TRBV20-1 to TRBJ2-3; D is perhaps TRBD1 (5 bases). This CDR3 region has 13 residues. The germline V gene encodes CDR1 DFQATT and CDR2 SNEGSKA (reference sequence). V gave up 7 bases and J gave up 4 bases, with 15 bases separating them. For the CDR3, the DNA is TGCAGTGTGCCAGGGTCCCTCGCAGATACGCAGTATTTT. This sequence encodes CSVPGSLADTQYF.

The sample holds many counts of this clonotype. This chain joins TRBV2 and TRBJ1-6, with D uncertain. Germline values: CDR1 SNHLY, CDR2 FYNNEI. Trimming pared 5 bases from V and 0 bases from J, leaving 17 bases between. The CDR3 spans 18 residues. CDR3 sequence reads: CASSSVQVRGSYNSPLHF. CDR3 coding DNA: TGTGCCAGCAGTTCGGTCCAGGTCCGGGGCTCCTATAATTCACCCCTCCACTTT. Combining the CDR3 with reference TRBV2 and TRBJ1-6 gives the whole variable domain EPEVTQTPSHQVTQMGQEVILRCVPISNHLYFYWYRQILGQKVEFLVSFYNNEISEKSEIFDDQFSVERPDGSNFTLKIRSTKLEDSAMYFCASSSVQVRGSYNSPLHFGNGTRLTVT.